The next 3 T cell receptor beta chains were all read from a single sample in a study of T cells in Graves' hyperthyroidism and ophthalmopathy. Amplified TCR beta CDR3 regions derived from RNA transcripts. The TCR CDR3 was amplified in a first-round RT-PCR using the HTBI primer set. A single record per CDR3 protein comes from TCRdb applying MiXCR to the multiplex PCR reads. The sample lists around 560,000 distinct CDR3 sequences, 15% to 20% occurring once. The source material was blood. The origin of the receptors is a woman between 18 and 30 years old with Graves' hyperthyroidism.

The chain uses TRBV12-3 or TRBV12-4 and TRBJ2-6; a possible D gene is TRBD2 (5 bases). With 8 bases removed from V and 1 base from J, the gap between germline ends came to 12 bases. The CDR3 loop spans 15 amino acids. The CDR3 here is CASRGEASGANVLTF. In DNA, the CDR3 is TGTGCCAGCCGGGGAGAGGCGTCTGGGGCCAACGTCCTGACTTTC.

This clonotype has ten or more counts. CDR3 residues: CASSLTALYGYTF. As DNA, the CDR3 is TGTGCCAGCAGTCTCACTGCTCTCTATGGCTACACCTTC. V usage is TRBV12-3 or TRBV12-4 and J usage is TRBJ1-2, with D hard to call. The V end lost 5 bases, the J end lost 4 bases, and 11 bases lay between the germline ends. The length of the CDR3 is 13 residues.

V gene TRBV7-2 combines with J gene TRBJ2-2, with 7 bases that match TRBD1. CDR3 size: 16 residues. Germline trimming cut 1 base from V and 6 bases from J; bases unmatched to any gene: 8. Germline CDR1 and CDR2: SGHTA and FQGNSA. In DNA, the CDR3 is TGTGCCAGCAGCTTAGTGTGGGACAGACAGCCCGGGGAGCTGTTTTTT. It yields the protein CASSLVWDRQPGELFF.